A single sample gave rise to the 25 T cell receptor beta chains below, sequenced in a study of blood T cell repertoires in COVID-19. TCRdb's table, derived via immunoSEQ multiplex PCR, lists solely in-frame clones and lacks some. The sample includes around 330,000 clones, more than 70% of them seen just once. The sequenced material came from peripheral blood. The receptors originated from a woman in her twenties or thirties with COVID-19, enrolled during active disease.

The CDR3 DNA follows: TGTGCCAGCAGGCGTAGCGGGGGCCAAGAGACCCAGTACTTC. Translation: CASRRSGGQETQYF. The chain recombines TRBV7-9 with TRBJ2-5; 9 bases line up with TRBD2. Germline CDR1 reads SEHNR; CDR2 reads FQNEAQ (reference sequence). Trimming cost V 6 bases and J 1 base; bases outside gene matches: 3. This CDR3 is built from 14 residues.

This chain links TRBV19 with TRBJ2-3; 10 bases are shared with TRBD2. The germline CDR1 and CDR2 sequences are LNHDA and SQIVND (reference sequence). V lost 1 base and J lost 0; bases outside the gene matches: 7. The CDR3 contains 18 residues. In DNA, the CDR3 is TGTGCCAGTAGTATAGTCGCTAGCGGGGGATCGAGCACAGATACGCAGTATTTT. This codes for CASSIVASGGSSTDTQYF.

The rearrangement uses TRBV25-1 and TRBJ1-1; 11 nucleotides align to TRBD1. J was trimmed by 4 bases and V by 6 bases; bases with no gene match: 13. Germline loops: CDR1 MGHDK, CDR2 SYGVNS. The CDR3 spans 17 residues. The CDR3 DNA reads as TGTGCCAGCAGAGACACCGGGACAGGGGGTTGGGGCACTGAAGCTTTCTTT. It is translated as CASRDTGTGGWGTEAFF.

Comments on this clone: The same CDR3 also results from other DNA sequences found in this sample. This chain joins TRBV29-1 and TRBJ1-1; TRBD1 matches 7 bases. This CDR3 has 12 residues. V lost 6 bases and J lost 1; bases outside the gene matches: 2. CDR1 and CDR2 from the germline V gene are SQVTM and ANQGSEA. CDR3 residues: CSVGQRNTEAFF. In DNA form, the CDR3 reads TGCAGCGTGGGACAGAGGAACACTGAAGCTTTCTTT.

Comment on this clone: Other DNA sequences from this sample encode an identical CDR3 as well. The rearrangement uses TRBV18 and TRBJ2-7; 7 bases match TRBD2. CDR1 is KGHSH, CDR2 LQKENI, per germline. V was pared by 3 bases and J by 4 bases, with 0 bases of the junction left unmatched. The CDR3 extends over 12 amino acids. Here the CDR3 reads CASSPGGYEQYF. The CDR3 DNA reads as TGTGCCAGCTCACCGGGGGGGTACGAGCAGTACTTC.

The rearrangement uses TRBV11-3 and TRBJ2-7; 10 nucleotides align to TRBD1. CDR3 length: 15 amino acids. Trimming at V came to 7 bases and at J to 4 bases, leaving 10 bases not matched to a gene. Per germline, CDR1 SGHNT and CDR2 YENEEA. Here the CDR3 reads CASTLGTGELYEQYF. The CDR3 nucleotides are TGTGCCAGCACGCTTGGGACAGGGGAATTGTACGAGCAGTACTTC.

The chain carries TRBV7-9 and TRBJ1-5, with unresolved D. Trimming shortened V by 5 bases and J by 5 bases, and 10 bases separated the two germline ends. The CDR3 runs 13 residues. From germline, CDR1 is SEHNR and CDR2 FQNEAQ (reference sequence). Here the CDR3 DNA reads TGTGCCAGCAGCCTCTCCGGGGATCAGCCCCAGCATTTT. As protein: CASSLSGDQPQHF.

In nucleotides, the CDR3 is TGTGCCAGCTCATCACTGGACAGCCGCACAGATACGCAGTATTTT. Its translation is CASSSLDSRTDTQYF. The rearrangement uses TRBV18 and TRBJ2-3; weak D call: TRBD1 (6 bases). Trimming stripped 5 bases from V and 1 base from J, with 13 bases between. The germline gives CDR1 KGHSH, CDR2 LQKENI. The CDR3 is 15 amino acids. The complete variable domain, with remaining parts taken from reference TRBV18 and TRBJ2-3, reads NAGVMQNPRHLVRRRGQEARLRCSPMKGHSHVYWYRQLPEEGLKFMVYLQKENIIDESGMPKERFSAEFPKEGPSILRIQQVVRGDSAAYFCASSSLDSRTDTQYFGPGTRLTVL.

J is TRBJ1-2 and V is TRBV14; no clear D. Trimming removed 4 bases from V and 4 bases from J, with 16 bases in between. The CDR3 totals 15 residues. Germline CDR1 and CDR2: SGHDN and FVKESK. The CDR3 DNA reads as TGTGCCAGCAGCCGAACGCCGGGAACTATCTATGGCTACACCTTC. Translated: CASSRTPGTIYGYTF.

The chain recombines TRBV5-4 with TRBJ2-1, with 10 positions matching TRBD2. The CDR3 runs 13 residues. Germline values: CDR1 SGHNT, CDR2 YYREEE (reference sequence). The V segment lost 4 bases and the J segment 10 bases; nucleotides outside the gene matches: 5. CDR3 nucleotide sequence: TGTGCCAGCAGCCATACTAGCGGGGTAGAGCAGTTCTTC. Protein sequence: CASSHTSGVEQFF.

This chain uses TRBV9 with TRBJ2-3, with 12 positions matching TRBD2. CDR1 is SGDLS and CDR2 is YYNGEE in the germline V gene. CDR3 length: 17 amino acids. Trimming removed 0 bases from V and 4 bases from J; junction bases left unmatched: 6. CDR3 DNA sequence: TGTGCCAGCAGCGTAGACGCTAGCGGGGGGGCAGCAGATACGCAGTATTTT. Protein: CASSVDASGGAADTQYF.

This sequence joins TRBV27 and TRBJ1-1; 8 nucleotides match TRBD1. The CDR3 extends over 14 amino acids. Germline V CDR1 and CDR2: MNHEY, SMNVEV (reference sequence). V trimming: 5 bases; J trimming: 4 bases; junction bases outside the gene matches: 6. The DNA of the CDR3 is TGTGCCAGCAGTCAGGACAGGGCCGGCACTGAAGCTTTCTTT. It translates to CASSQDRAGTEAFF.

The CDR3 DNA reads TGTGCCAGCAGTGCCCCAGGACTCCCGGAGCTGTTTTTT. The encoded protein is CASSAPGLPELFF. The chain has TRBV25-1 and TRBJ2-2; weak D call: TRBD2 (5 bases). Germline V CDR1 and CDR2: MGHDK, SYGVNS. V was shortened by 4 bases and J by 10 bases, with 13 bases between the two germline ends. This CDR3 spans 13 amino acids. Full variable domain (rest looked up from reference TRBV25-1 and TRBJ2-2): EADIYQTPRYLVIGTGKKITLECSQTMGHDKMYWYQQDPGMELHLIHYSYGVNSTEKGDLSSESTVSRIRTEHFPLTLESARPSHTSQYLCASSAPGLPELFFGEGSRLTVL.

The chain joins TRBV18 to TRBJ2-2; D is perhaps TRBD1 (6 bases). Trimming shortened V by 5 bases and J by 5 bases, and 12 bases separated the two germline ends. Germline V gene data show CDR1 as KGHSH and CDR2 as LQKENI. The CDR3 has 14 amino acids. CDR3 region: CASSKSTGTGELFF. Written as DNA, the CDR3 is TGTGCCAGCTCAAAGAGTACAGGGACCGGGGAGCTGTTTTTT.

This clone was found once. The chain is built from TRBV6-5 and TRBJ1-2, with 10 bases matching TRBD1. The V gene end was trimmed by 6 bases and the J gene end by 14 bases; junction bases not matched to a gene: 6. CDR3 size: 11 residues. Germline V gene lookup returns CDR1 MNHEY and CDR2 SVGAGI. CDR3: CASSEGQGRTF. The CDR3 DNA reads as TGTGCCAGCAGCGAGGGACAGGGGCGAACCTTC.

The V and J genes are TRBV19 and TRBJ1-5; tentatively, D is TRBD1 (6 bases). Germline V gives CDR1 LNHDA, CDR2 SQIVND (reference sequence). The germline V and J ends were trimmed by 5 bases and 7 bases, with 18 bases remaining between them. This CDR3 is built from 15 residues. The CDR3 bases are TGTGCCAGTAGTGACATTAGGGGGGGTCGACAGCCCCAGCATTTT. Its protein is CASSDIRGGRQPQHF.

The chain is built from TRBV27 and TRBJ2-1; D is perhaps TRBD2 (6 bases). V lost 1 base and J lost 7, with 8 bases in between. The CDR3 is made up of 13 amino acids. CDR1 is MNHEY, CDR2 SMNVEV, per germline (reference sequence). The CDR3 spells CASSLYGGNEQFF. The CDR3 bases are TGTGCCAGCAGTTTATACGGGGGTAATGAGCAGTTCTTC.

The genes are TRBV5-4 and TRBJ1-2, with D possibly matching TRBD1 (6 bases). This CDR3 has 17 amino acids. Trimming shortened V by 0 bases and J by 6 bases, and 21 bases separated the two germline ends. CDR1 is SGHNT, CDR2 YYREEE, per germline (reference sequence). CDR3: CASSLVSFRGKLHGYTF. The CDR3, as DNA: TGTGCCAGCAGCTTGGTGTCCTTCAGGGGAAAGTTGCATGGCTACACCTTC. Filled out from reference TRBV5-4 and TRBJ1-2, the complete variable domain reads ETGVTQSPTHLIKTRGQQVTLRCSSQSGHNTVSWYQQALGQGPQFIFQYYREEENGRGNFPPRFSGLQFPNYSSELNVNALELDDSALYLCASSLVSFRGKLHGYTFGSGTRLTVV.

The V gene is TRBV6-2 or TRBV6-3, the J gene TRBJ2-1; TRBD2 aligns across 14 bases. The junction had 5 bases not matched to a gene; V was cut back by 4 bases and J by 6 bases. CDR3 size: 16 residues. Looked up from germline, CDR1 is MNHEY and CDR2 is SVGEGT. The CDR3 sequence: CASSSLGTSGGNEQFF. The CDR3 nucleotides read TGTGCCAGCAGTTCCCTCGGGACTAGCGGGGGCAATGAGCAGTTCTTC.

This chain uses TRBV2 with TRBJ2-7, with TRBD1 identical over 8 bases. Germline trimming cut 5 bases from V and 4 bases from J; bases unmatched to any gene: 4. CDR3 length equals 13 residues. CDR1 SNHLY and CDR2 FYNNEI come from the germline V gene. The chain's CDR3 is CASSIDRGYEQYV. CDR3 DNA sequence: TGTGCCAGCAGTATTGACAGGGGTTACGAGCAGTACGTC.

This chain connects TRBV19 to TRBJ1-2; D remains ambiguous. Trimming removed 3 bases from V and 5 bases from J, with 10 bases in between. CDR3 length: 13 residues. CDR1 and CDR2 (germline): LNHDA, SQIVND (reference sequence). The DNA of the CDR3 is TGTGCCAGTAGTATCCCACACGTATATGGCTACACCTTC. Translation: CASSIPHVYGYTF.

The chain joins TRBV6-6 to TRBJ2-1; 8 positions match TRBD1. V gave up 5 bases and J gave up 0 bases; unmatched junction bases: 3. The germline CDR1 and CDR2 sequences are MNHNY and SVGAGI (reference sequence). The CDR3 contains 15 residues. The DNA of the CDR3 is TGTGCCAGCAGTCCACAGGGGGGCTCCTACAATGAGCAGTTCTTC. It is translated as CASSPQGGSYNEQFF.

The V and J genes are TRBV18 and TRBJ1-2; 9 positions agree with TRBD1. The germline V gene has CDR1 KGHSH and CDR2 LQKENI. Trimming at V came to 0 bases and at J to 11 bases, leaving 10 bases not matched to a gene. This CDR3 has 15 amino acids. The CDR3 coding sequence is TGTGCCAGCTCACCACCGAGCCGGGACAGGGACGATTACACCTTC. Translating it yields CASSPPSRDRDDYTF.

The V call is TRBV7-9, the J call TRBJ1-2, with D perhaps TRBD1 (5 bases). The V end lost 5 bases, the J end lost 3 bases, and 13 bases lay between the germline ends. Germline values: CDR1 SEHNR, CDR2 FQNEAQ (reference sequence). CDR3 length equals 14 residues. The CDR3 DNA sequence: TGTGCCAGCAGCGTCAGCCGGGGGGACTATGGCTACACCTTC. The encoded protein is CASSVSRGDYGYTF.

V gene TRBV29-1 combines with J gene TRBJ1-1; possible D gene TRBD1, 5 bases. The CDR3 consists of 15 residues. CDR1 is SQVTM, CDR2 ANQGSEA, per germline. Trimming stripped 4 bases from V and 4 bases from J, with 19 bases between. CDR3: CSVARPLAGGTEAFF. Written as DNA, the CDR3 is TGCAGCGTTGCAAGGCCGTTGGCCGGGGGCACTGAAGCTTTCTTT.